This record covers a single TCR beta chain. No cognate antigen has been identified for it. Base qualities are missing; no much larger clone stands one base away. Each collaborating institution followed its own protocols to collect whole blood in K2EDTA tubes. For TCRbeta analysis, collaborator samples were shipped as frozen whole blood, as isolated PBMCs, or as DNA extracted from either sample type. This entry belongs to a study of blood T cell repertoires in COVID-19 (dated by TCRdb to about 2020). Background for the entire study: The collaborator samples originated in the United States, Italy and Spain and spanned the acute and convalescent phases of COVID-19. Sample metadata almost always included a de-identified subject ID, COVID-19 status, age in years and sex. The material from the prospective study consisted of cDNA or gDNA derived from T cells, B-cell-depleted T cells, or PBMCs. HLA class I and class II types, where available, came from metadata supplied by the sample provider rather than from assay-based typing. A freely available public database, intended as a resource for researchers studying the immune response to SARS-CoV-2, is where the repertoires were released. Deeply sampled blood TCRbeta repertoires from subjects exposed to, actively infected with, or recovered from COVID-19 were included in the dataset. The samples were drawn from two sources: the first 160 participants of the ongoing ImmuneRACE study, and fewer than 1,500 subjects contributed by 6 global collaborators. Broad study findings and their caveats: The quantity of clinical and demographic metadata differed by source and by participant and was supplied without curation.

TCRbeta CDR3 regions were amplified from genomic DNA using the immunoSEQ Assay, a bias-controlled multiplex PCR. The authors' analysis ran thus. Within the assay, amplification of reference gene primers was used to estimate how many nucleated cells each sample contained. To quantify the absolute abundance of each unique TCRbeta CDR3 rearrangement, sequence reads were collapsed and filtered. For each sample, productive Simpson clonality was calculated by taking the square root of Simpson's diversity index across productive rearrangements. Held by TCRdb, this immuneACCESS table contains in-frame sequences only and omits some clones. Under half of the omission traces to an unresolved V gene where checked; the cause of the rest is unknown. V and J calls plus clone size are reproduced from that table; the DNA served to infer D and trimming. The table for this sample lists around 170,000 clones; 74% of them were counted only once. The ten most abundant clones make up 2.5% to 3.5% of the sample.

CDR1 and CDR2, per the germline V gene (reference sequence), are GTSNPN and SVGIG. The CDR3 runs 17 amino acids, cysteine and phenylalanine included. The only DNA kept is the CDR3, 51 bases in frame from the first base. V ends up 2 bases short and J 4 bases short, with an unmatched junction base count of 10. Input material: peripheral blood. This receptor was taken from a woman of 80 years or more with acute or convalescent COVID-19. The receptor chain draws on TRBV30 and TRBJ2-1, with TRBD2 identical over 11 junction bases. In nucleotides, the sequence is TGTGCCTGGAGTCCAATAACGGGACTAGCGGTTTACAATGAGCAGTTCTTC. This translates into CAWSPITGLAVYNEQFF.